These 25 T cell receptor beta chains share one sample of origin, sequenced in a study of control samples from healthy donors and cancer patients. Some clones are missing from TCRdb's copy, which holds only in-frame ones; the method was immunoSEQ multiplex PCR. Of about 180,000 clones in the sample, around 87% are singletons; the top ten hold more than 1.3%. Sequenced: blood. These receptors came from a woman between 50 and 59 years old in good health.

The V gene is TRBV13, the J gene TRBJ2-7; TRBD2 aligns across 7 bases. J was trimmed by 2 bases and V by 5 bases; bases with no gene match: 6. This CDR3 contains 14 residues. In germline, CDR1 is PRHDT, CDR2 FYEKMQ (reference sequence). CDR3 DNA sequence: TGTGCCAGCAGCCCGCGGGGGAGAACCTACGAGCAGTACTTC. Its translation: CASSPRGRTYEQYF.

This clone showed up just a few times. The V gene is TRBV10-3, the J gene TRBJ2-7, with D possibly matching TRBD2 (5 bases). Looked up from germline, CDR1 is ENHRY and CDR2 is SYGVKD. Trimming removed 6 bases at V and 7 bases at J, with 22 bases between. The length of the CDR3 is 15 residues. CDR3 bases: TGTGCCATCAGAAAGGCTAGTCCATCTCCGGGGGAGCAGTACTTC. Amino acids: CAIRKASPSPGEQYF.

A single count supports this clone. CDR3 amino acids: CASSFGAANQPQHF. As DNA, the CDR3 is TGTGCCAGCAGTTTTGGGGCAGCCAATCAGCCCCAGCATTTT. This sequence joins TRBV28 and TRBJ1-5, with D possibly being TRBD1 (5 bases). The CDR3 has 14 amino acids. Germline CDR1 and CDR2: MDHEN and SYDVKM. V was trimmed by 3 bases and J by 3 bases, leaving 9 bases between them.

This chain links TRBV14 with TRBJ2-3, with no clear D. Germline V gene data show CDR1 as SGHDN and CDR2 as FVKESK. This CDR3 is built from 18 residues. The ends were cut back, 2 bases at V and 4 bases at J, with 22 bases in the middle. CDR3 DNA sequence: TGTGCCAGCAGCCAACCTATCGGCCGCCGTCTGGTCGCAGATACGCAGTATTTT. It translates to CASSQPIGRRLVADTQYF. Full variable domain (rest looked up from reference TRBV14 and TRBJ2-3): EAGVTQFPSHSVIEKGQTVTLRCDPISGHDNLYWYRRVMGKEIKFLLHFVKESKQDESGMPNNRFLAERTGGTYSTLKVQPAELEDSGVYFCASSQPIGRRLVADTQYFGPGTRLTVL.

The V and J genes are TRBV7-9 and TRBJ2-1, with 7 bases aligning to TRBD2. The CDR3 extends over 15 amino acids. The germline V gene encodes CDR1 SEHNR and CDR2 FQNEAQ (reference sequence). V dropped 2 bases and J dropped 6; count of bases not matched to a gene: 7. The CDR3 here is CASSLIGEGGNEQFF. In DNA form, the CDR3 reads TGTGCCAGCAGCTTAATAGGGGAGGGCGGCAATGAGCAGTTCTTC. Combining the CDR3 with reference TRBV7-9 and TRBJ2-1 gives the whole variable domain DTGVSQNPRHKITKRGQNVTFRCDPISEHNRLYWYRQTLGQGPEFLTYFQNEAQLEKSRLLSDRFSAERPKGSFSTLEIQRTEQGDSAMYLCASSLIGEGGNEQFFGPGTRLTVL.

This chain links TRBV7-9 with TRBJ2-3; D gene ambiguous. Trimming pared 2 bases from V and 4 bases from J, leaving 4 bases between. Per the germline V gene, CDR1 is SEHNR and CDR2 is FQNEAQ (reference sequence). The CDR3 length is 12 residues. The CDR3 DNA reads TGTGCCAGCAGCTTATCGGCAGATACGCAGTATTTT. This codes for CASSLSADTQYF.

The chain recombines TRBV10-3 with TRBJ2-5; 8 nucleotides agree with TRBD2. The CDR3 length is 17 residues. The germline gives CDR1 ENHRY, CDR2 SYGVKD. The junction had 13 bases not matched to a gene; V was cut back by 2 bases and J by 5 bases. CDR3 nucleotides: TGTGCCATCAGTGAGAATTTGGGCCTATCGGGGGGGGAGACCCAGTACTTC. Translated, it gives CAISENLGLSGGETQYF.

The V and J genes are TRBV29-1 and TRBJ1-2; D unclear. The length of the CDR3 is 13 residues. Between the trimmed V and J ends, which lost 6 bases and 5 bases, there was a span of 16 bases. Germline CDR1 and CDR2: SQVTM and ANQGSEA. DNA of the CDR3: TGCAGCGTCCTACCCACGGCGGGGTATGGCTACACCTTC. Translating it yields CSVLPTAGYGYTF.

With respect to this clone: The same CDR3 is also encoded by other DNA sequences in this sample. This chain links TRBV5-6 with TRBJ1-3, with a tentative D call TRBD1 (6 bases). Germline lookup yields CDR1 SGHDT and CDR2 YYEEEE. Trimming shortened V by 3 bases and J by 0 bases, and 10 bases separated the two germline ends. The CDR3 length is 15 residues. DNA of the CDR3: TGTGCCAGCAGCTCGGACAGTTCCTCTGGAAACACCATATATTTT. It specifies CASSSDSSSGNTIYF.

The V gene is TRBV11-2, the J gene TRBJ2-5; 9 bases line up with TRBD2. With 5 bases clipped from V and 3 bases from J, the junction kept 4 bases outside the gene matches. This CDR3 is built from 14 residues. Germline CDR1 reads SGHAT; CDR2 reads FQNNGV. The CDR3 loop is CASSPSSGKETQYF. The CDR3 DNA reads as TGTGCCAGCAGCCCCTCTAGCGGGAAAGAGACCCAGTACTTC.

This clone was seen once. The genes are TRBV4-1 and TRBJ2-1; a possible D gene is TRBD1 (6 bases). Germline V lookup: CDR1 MGHRA, CDR2 YSYEKL. The CDR3 loop spans 16 amino acids. V was trimmed by 4 bases and J by 3 bases, leaving 16 bases between them. The CDR3 loop reads CASSPRSGVDYNEQFF. The CDR3 nucleotides read TGCGCCAGCAGCCCCCGGTCAGGGGTGGACTACAATGAGCAGTTCTTC.

The genes are TRBV18 and TRBJ2-1, with D perhaps given as TRBD1 or TRBD2 (5 bases each). Per germline, CDR1 KGHSH and CDR2 LQKENI. This CDR3 has 17 residues. V gave up 3 bases and J gave up 7 bases, with 22 bases separating them. CDR3 amino acids: CASSPSYPGQSGNEQFF. The CDR3 nucleotides read TGTGCCAGCTCACCCTCCTATCCGGGGCAATCGGGAAATGAGCAGTTCTTC.

The chain employs TRBV11-2 and TRBJ2-4; TRBD2 matches 9 bases. This CDR3 is 16 amino acids long. CDR1 is SGHAT and CDR2 is FQNNGV in the germline V gene. J lost 0 bases, V lost 3 bases, and 3 bases had no gene match. Here the CDR3 reads CASSFAGGRAKNIQYF. The CDR3 DNA reads TGTGCCAGCAGCTTTGCGGGAGGGAGAGCCAAAAACATTCAGTACTTC.

J is TRBJ1-5 and V is TRBV29-1; no clear D gene. Between the trimmed V and J ends, which lost 6 bases and 9 bases, there was a span of 12 bases. Germline CDR1 SQVTM, CDR2 ANQGSEA. CDR3 length: 11 residues. The CDR3 DNA reads TGCAGCGTAAAGCCCTCGAGGCCCCAGCATTTT. Protein sequence: CSVKPSRPQHF. Full variable domain (rest looked up from reference TRBV29-1 and TRBJ1-5): SAVISQKPSRDICQRGTSLTIQCQVDSQVTMMFWYRQQPGQSLTLIATANQGSEATYESGFVIDKFPISRPNLTFSTLTVSNMSPEDSSIYLCSVKPSRPQHFGDGTRLSIL.

J is TRBJ2-2 and V is TRBV4-2; the D is unclear. This CDR3 is built from 14 residues. The V end was cut by 4 bases, the J end by 1 base, with 7 bases between. Germline loops: CDR1 LGHNA, CDR2 YNFKEQ. CDR3 sequence: CASSLEGNTGELFF. The CDR3 region has the DNA TGTGCCAGCAGCCTGGAAGGGAACACCGGGGAGCTGTTTTTT.

The chain employs TRBV24-1 and TRBJ2-2; D is ambiguous. CDR1 KGHDR and CDR2 SFDVKD come from the germline V gene. The CDR3 covers 14 residues. V was trimmed by 7 bases and J by 0 bases, leaving 8 bases between them. This CDR3 is CATRAESNTGELFF. The DNA of the CDR3 is TGTGCCACCAGGGCAGAATCGAACACCGGGGAGCTGTTTTTT.

The rearrangement uses TRBV11-3 and TRBJ2-7, with D unresolved. Germline V gene data show CDR1 as SGHNT and CDR2 as YENEEA. The length of the CDR3 is 16 residues. Trimming shortened V by 1 base and J by 4 bases, and 17 bases separated the two germline ends. The CDR3 region is CASSLGGARPAYEQYF. CDR3 DNA sequence: TGTGCCAGCAGCTTAGGAGGAGCCCGACCTGCATACGAGCAGTACTTC.

V usage is TRBV6-5 and J usage is TRBJ1-4; D unresolved. Germline V gives CDR1 MNHEY, CDR2 SVGAGI. The germline V and J ends were trimmed by 10 bases and 8 bases, with 23 bases remaining between them. The CDR3 has 15 amino acids. In DNA, the CDR3 is TGTGCCACCTTGCCCTTGGTCCCTCTTGGGGAAAAACTGTTTTTT. This encodes CATLPLVPLGEKLFF.

The chain combines TRBV10-3 with TRBJ2-5, with 10 nucleotides matching TRBD1. The CDR3 runs to 13 residues. After removal of 6 bases from V and 5 bases from J, the junction contained 3 bases not matched to a gene. CDR1 is ENHRY, CDR2 SYGVKD, per germline. The CDR3 coding sequence is TGTGCCATCAGGACAGGGGGCGCGGAGACCCAGTACTTC. Its translation is CAIRTGGAETQYF.

The chain carries TRBV6-1 and TRBJ2-3, with D unclear. The germline V and J ends were trimmed by 0 bases and 6 bases, with 4 bases remaining between them. Germline CDR1 MNHNS, CDR2 SASEGT. The CDR3 has 12 amino acids. In nucleotides, the CDR3 is TGTGCCAGCAGTGAAGCGACGGATACGCAGTATTTT. This translates into CASSEATDTQYF.

This clone was seen once. The chain links TRBV5-1 to TRBJ1-1; D may be TRBD1 (5 bases). With 7 bases removed from V and 6 bases from J, the gap between germline ends came to 19 bases. The CDR3 length is 14 residues. Germline V gene sequence: CDR1 SGHRS, CDR2 YFSETQ. CDR3 protein: CASRVMGDFPEAFF. CDR3 in DNA: TGCGCCAGCCGGGTTATGGGGGATTTCCCTGAAGCTTTCTTT.

J is TRBJ2-3 and V is TRBV6-6, with 7 bases matching TRBD2. The germline CDR1 and CDR2 sequences are MNHNY and SVGAGI (reference sequence). The CDR3 is 17 residues long. Trimming took 5 bases from V and 3 from J; bases not matched to a gene: 14. CDR3 amino acids: CASSPPGGFFSTDTQYF. The CDR3 region has the DNA TGTGCCAGCAGTCCCCCCGGGGGGTTCTTTTCTACAGATACGCAGTATTTT.

This chain links TRBV4-2 with TRBJ2-1; 11 bases line up with TRBD2. The germline V gene encodes CDR1 LGHNA and CDR2 YNFKEQ. This CDR3 is 14 amino acids long. V shed 6 bases, J shed 6 bases, and the junction held 4 bases outside the gene matches. In nucleotides, the CDR3 is TGTGCCAGCAGTACTAGCGGGAGTTTCAATGAGCAGTTCTTC. This gives the protein CASSTSGSFNEQFF.

The V gene is TRBV29-1, the J gene TRBJ1-5; TRBD1 agrees at 9 bases. This CDR3 has 15 residues. The germline CDR1 and CDR2 sequences are SQVTM and ANQGSEA. The V and J ends lost 5 bases and 2 bases, in that order; junction bases with no gene match: 7. CDR3 in DNA: TGCAGCGTTACAACAGGGGGCGGTGGCAATCAGCCCCAGCATTTT. This translates into CSVTTGGGGNQPQHF.

The chain employs TRBV20-1 and TRBJ1-2; D uncertain. The CDR3 length is 11 residues. The V gene's germline CDR1 is DFQATT and CDR2 SNEGSKA (reference sequence). V was shortened by 1 base and J by 7 bases, with 7 bases between the two germline ends. The CDR3 nucleotides read TGCAGTGCTAGAGGGGTATCTGGCTACACCTTC. It yields the protein CSARGVSGYTF.